The present T cell receptor beta chain was sequenced within a study of cytomegalovirus exposure and HLA in healthy donors. Study-wide points: Some V segments, including TRBV6-2 and TRBV6-3, were excluded as indistinguishable.

CDR3 size: 15 residues. The germline V and J ends were trimmed by 5 bases and 2 bases, with 14 bases remaining between them. From germline, CDR1 is SEHNR and CDR2 FQNEAQ (reference sequence). Primers: 60 Vbeta forward and 13 Jbeta reverse. Using immunoSEQ multiplex PCR, the repertoire was profiled, and TCRdb retains in-frame clones only, with some absent. The data hold about 98,000 clones, with roughly 81% observed a single time. With regard to this clone: Its matching antigen is unknown.

The chain links TRBV7-9 to TRBJ2-3; TRBD1 is a possible D gene (6 bases). The sequencing input was PBMCs. This sequence originates from a man aged 40-55 years in good health and CMV-seronegative. CDR3: CASSPTTGNTDTQYF. CDR3 nucleotides: TGTGCCAGCAGCCCGACGACAGGAAACACAGATACGCAGTATTTT. Together with reference TRBV7-9 and TRBJ2-3, the CDR3 gives the full variable domain: DTGVSQNPRHKITKRGQNVTFRCDPISEHNRLYWYRQTLGQGPEFLTYFQNEAQLEKSRLLSDRFSAERPKGSFSTLEIQRTEQGDSAMYLCASSPTTGNTDTQYFGPGTRLTVL.